The T cell receptor (beta chain) described here comes from a study of siplizumab effects on memory and regulatory T cells. As to this clone: Antigen: not known.

Study-wide findings and caveats: Tracing alloreactive clones into unstimulated subsets worked for only a minor fraction of them.

Using immunoSEQ multiplex PCR, the repertoire was profiled, and TCRdb retains in-frame clones only, with some absent. The table has tens of thousands of clones, 80% to 90% seen once; the top ten hold around 1.6%. The receptor comes from a human donor in good health. The source material was Tregs sorted from blood.

CDR3 region: CASSAGQPLGPQHF. The CDR3 DNA reads TGTGCCAGCAGTGCGGGACAGCCCCTTGGGCCCCAGCATTTT. The J gene is TRBJ1-5, the V gene TRBV2, with 7 bases matching TRBD1. Unmatched junction bases numbered 9, after V lost 4 bases and J lost 9 bases. Germline V CDR1 and CDR2: SNHLY, FYNNEI. This CDR3 contains 14 residues.